Reported below is one TCR beta chain. The germline V gene encodes CDR1 LGHNT and CDR2 FRNRAP. The CDR3 consists of 13 residues. V lost 6 bases and J lost 5, with 13 bases in between. This sample was included in a study of blood T cell repertoires in COVID-19. The participants were between about 18 and 90 years old and came from some 23 US areas. Membership in each cohort depended on participant-reported clinical history. As handled by the study authors: Amplification of reference gene primers was used by the study to estimate nucleated cell counts. Only in-frame clones appear in the TCRdb table, and some are missing; sequencing was by immunoSEQ multiplex PCR. For V, J and clone size, that table is used; D and trimming come from the DNA. The table shows a few hundred thousand clones, with about 88% occurring only once.

Sequencing input: PBMCs or T cells enriched from blood (not recorded which). The V gene is TRBV12-5, the J gene TRBJ1-1; TRBD1 is a possible D gene (5 bases). This receptor was obtained from a woman in her thirties who had been exposed to COVID-19. The CDR3 loop reads CASGLARGTEAFF. DNA of the CDR3: TGTGCTAGTGGCCTTGCCCGGGGGACTGAAGCTTTCTTT.